Presented here are 2 T cell receptor beta chains from one specimen sequenced in a study of T cells in women clearing cervical HPV infection. Using immunoSEQ multiplex PCR, the repertoire was profiled, and TCRdb retains in-frame clones only, with some absent. The sample table sets out about 32,000 clones. Material: blood buffy coat. Receptors originate from a woman between 18 and 70 years old with a cervical HPV16 infection that either progressed to CIN3+ or cleared (not recorded which).

About this clone itself: The read falls 3 residues short of the CDR3 end, and the missing part is taken from the germline J gene. The rearrangement links TRBV19 to TRBJ1-2; 8 bases agree with TRBD1. CDR1 is LNHDA and CDR2 is SQIVND in the germline V gene (reference sequence). The CDR3 is 16 amino acids. The CDR3 here is CASSMVGTGSSHDYTF. The covered CDR3 bases are TGTGCCAGTAGTATGGTAGGGACAGGATCGTCTCACGAC.

Turning to this clone: The read comes to an end 3 residues before the CDR3 does, leaving the germline J gene to fill in the end. The gene calls are TRBV29-1 and TRBJ1-2, with TRBD1 as a possible D gene (5 bases). Trimming cost V 1 base and J 7 bases, with 7 bases left between them. Germline CDR1 and CDR2: SQVTM and ANQGSEA. CDR3 length: 11 amino acids. CDR3 loop: CSVEAGGGYTF. The covered CDR3 bases are TGCAGCGTTGAAGCCGGGGGTGGC.